This TCR beta chain was documented in a study of shared clonotypes between healthy human individuals (TCRdb year 2020). Regarding the research as a whole: A couple of women and a few men aged 18 to 49 years were included in the cohort. Per donor, leukapheresis produced somewhere between about 0.94 and 8.9 billion PBMCs. To increase sequencing depth and limit assay-specific biases, TCR repertoire library preparation and sequencing were carried out by different laboratories using diverse techniques. Per donor, three plates each were used for CD4 naive and CD4 memory, two for CD8 naive, and one for CD8 memory. The study deeply sequenced blood TCR repertoires of about five healthy adults to estimate repertoire size and the extent of clonotype sharing between individuals.

V gives up 4 bases and J gives up 5 bases, and the segment between their germline ends measures 8 bases. The CDR3 starts with the cysteine, ends with the phenylalanine, and has 11 residues. Only the CDR3 region is kept as DNA, spanning 33 bases read in frame from base 1. As encoded in the germline V gene, CDR1 is SQVTM while CDR2 is ANQGSEA. This clone was picked up one time. Its antigen is not yet known. No base quality values were provided; no much bigger clone lies one nucleotide off. TCR CDR3 regions were amplified from genomic DNA by multiplex PCR using the deep immunoSEQ assay. Extracted genomic DNA from each cell subset was distributed evenly across all wells of several immunoSEQ 96-well plates, and each plate was treated as a replicate. For sorted subsets, each replicate PCR was loaded with about 200 ng genomic DNA, equivalent to 30,000 or so T cell genomes. Purified libraries were quantified with a Qubit 3.0 fluorometer, sized on a Bioanalyzer 2100, and re-quantified with the KAPA Library Quantification kit. A separate single-read 150-cycle Illumina NextSeq 550 flow cell was used to sequence each immunoSEQ 96-well plate. The study's processing was this. The immunoSEQ output contained only junctional sequences without quality scores, so filtering could not match that applied to full-length reads. To assign V/J genes and CDR3, sequences were annotated using PyIR, a Python wrapper for IgBLAST v1.9, with IMGT germline references. Reads were filtered out if the reads had weak V/J assignments (E-value above 1e-6), no CDR3, stop codons, out-of-frame junctions, or ambiguous translated residues. V3J clonotypes were defined as sequences sharing an identical inferred V gene, J gene, and CDR3 amino acid sequence. Percentage overlap between repertoires was calculated by dividing the number of shared unique clonotypes by the size of the smaller repertoire. Repertoire richness was assessed with RTK rarefaction, the Chao1 estimator, and Recon v2.1 estimates of unobserved clonotypes. OLGA was used to compute generation probabilities for all TCRbeta clonotypes that the gDNA method yielded from a few donors. In its TCRdb copy, this immuneACCESS table keeps in-frame sequences only and misses some clones. Where compared with another copy, unresolved V genes explain less than half of these, and the others have no known cause. The DNA gave D and trimming, while V, J and clone size come from that table. This sample gives about 380,000 clones in total; roughly 96% of them show up just once. Of the sample, about 0.32% is held by the ten largest clones.

Broader findings and caveats from the paper: Incomplete sequencing was indicated by rarefaction of sorted-subset datasets, despite the large sequencing depth. Estimated clonotype richness was generally larger for naive than for memory subsets. When a handful of donors were compared, the shared fraction of clonotypes was about 5% for naive CD4, 3.5% to 4% for naive CD8, 2.3% for memory CD4, and around 0.37% for memory CD8. Because the study included only a small number of donors, the genetic and exposure-history diversity represented was limited. Sampling was restricted to blood, and TCR repertoires in tissue are likely to differ from TCR repertoires in blood. Based on pairwise subsampling, the degree of clonotype sharing among donors was expected to be affected by sequencing depth. Compared with non-shared clonotypes, the clonotypes found in all four sorted-subset donors had higher generation probabilities.

The donors were healthy, HIV-negative adults with no recently reported acute infections or vaccinations. Every donor was a Caucasian adult residing in Nashville, Tennessee, USA. The CD8 memory samples were a combination of magnetically selected CD45RO+ cells and CCR7-negative CD45RA+ effector memory (TemRA) cells. After blood collection by leukapheresis, PBMCs were isolated using Ficoll-Histopaque density gradient centrifugation and then cryopreserved in the vapor phase of liquid nitrogen. Purity and quantity of every magnetically sorted T cell population were checked by analytical flow cytometry. From each sorted fraction, genomic DNA was isolated and quantified by UV absorbance on a Nanodrop 2000c.

This TCR was sampled from a man aged 30 to 39 in good health. The sequence joins TRBV29-1 to TRBJ1-2, with the D gene uncertain. The sample comprised memory CD8+ T cells sorted from blood. The cell subset or site label, read with the paper, signifies: CD45RO+ cells pooled with CCR7-negative TemRA cells. The encoded CDR3 is CSVGADYGYTF. The DNA is as follows: TGCAGCGTTGGGGCGGATTATGGCTACACCTTC.